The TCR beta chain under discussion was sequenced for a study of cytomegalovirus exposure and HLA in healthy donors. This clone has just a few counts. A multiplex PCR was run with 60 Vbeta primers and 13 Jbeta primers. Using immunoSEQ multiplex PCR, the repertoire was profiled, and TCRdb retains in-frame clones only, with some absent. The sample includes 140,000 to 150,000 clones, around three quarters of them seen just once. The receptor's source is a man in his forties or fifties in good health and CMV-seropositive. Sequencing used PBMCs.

For the CDR3, the DNA is TGTGCCAGCCCCTTGGGGAAGCGGGAGATACCCCCTACTAGATACGAGCAGTACTTC. Protein sequence: CASPLGKREIPPTRYEQYF. V and J are TRBV14 and TRBJ2-7, with 8 bases matching TRBD2. Germline CDR1 reads SGHDN; CDR2 reads FVKESK. Trimming cost V 8 bases and J 4 bases; bases outside gene matches: 25. The CDR3 covers 19 residues.